This T cell receptor beta chain was recorded in a study of blood T cell repertoires in COVID-19. Across the whole study: Sources were T cells, B-cell-depleted T cells, or PBMCs; the material itself was cDNA or gDNA.

The germline CDR1 and CDR2 sequences are SQVTM and ANQGSEA. Trimming cost V 4 bases and J 6 bases; bases outside gene matches: 4. The CDR3 consists of 12 residues. Profiled with immunoSEQ multiplex PCR; TCRdb holds only in-frame clones, not every one. The sample carries 250,000 to 300,000 clones, 81% recorded once. This sequence originates from a woman between 55 and 75 years old with active or convalescent COVID-19. The J gene is TRBJ1-1, the V gene TRBV29-1, with 8 positions matching TRBD1. Sequenced material: peripheral blood. This chain's CDR3 is CSVGQGLSEAFF. The CDR3 DNA sequence: TGCAGCGTTGGACAGGGGTTATCTGAAGCTTTCTTT.